This TCR beta chain was recovered during a study of shared clonotypes between healthy human individuals. Of note for this clone: Its antigen is as yet unknown.

The CDR3 length is 16 residues. Trimming cost V 3 bases and J 3 bases, with 16 bases left between them. Germline V gene lookup returns CDR1 LNHDA and CDR2 SQIVND (reference sequence). All donors were healthy HIV-negative adults lacking recent acute infections or vaccinations. Original methodology: Filtering differed because ImmunoSEQ produced junction-only sequences that carried no quality scores. TCRdb's copy holds only in-frame clones and misses some; the assay was immunoSEQ multiplex PCR. V, J and clone size were drawn from that table, and D and trimming were deduced from the DNA. This table holds some 630,000 clones, 72% found once. The study, taken as a whole, reports: Sampling used blood alone; tissue repertoires probably differ. Large sequencing depth failed to make sorted-subset sequencing complete, rarefaction showed.

The V call is TRBV19, the J call TRBJ2-3; no firm D call. This sequence was found in a woman aged 25 to 45 in good health. Sequences were obtained from memory CD4+ T cells sorted from blood. Subset of the sample: CD45RA-negative fraction. The CDR3: CASSMLSGLLTDTQYF. As DNA, the CDR3 is TGTGCCAGTAGTATGTTGTCCGGGCTTCTAACAGATACGCAGTATTTT. Variable domain in full (rest from reference TRBV19 and TRBJ2-3): DGGITQSPKYLFRKEGQNVTLSCEQNLNHDAMYWYRQDPGQGLRLIYYSQIVNDFQKGDIAEGYSVSREKKESFPLTVTSAQKNPTAFYLCASSMLSGLLTDTQYFGPGTRLTVL.